The T cell receptor (beta chain) under discussion was sequenced for a study of T cell repertoires in cytomegalovirus infection. Study-wide points: HLA-C-restricted TCR beta clonotypes specific for CMV led the ex vivo response.

This clonotype has more than one count but fewer than ten. Its antigen is as yet unknown. TCRdb recomputed calls from the reads with MiXCR, one row per CDR3 protein. The data show some 680,000 distinct CDR3 sequences, roughly a third seen once. Germline-derived CDR1 and CDR2 are SGHNT and YENEEA. This CDR3 spans 17 amino acids. The V gene end was trimmed by 1 base and the J gene end by 2 bases; junction bases not matched to a gene: 4. The clonotype comes from a human donor in good health (CMV status not recorded). Some clones in this sample may be carry-over from other donors' samples. This rearrangement joins TRBV11-3 to TRBJ2-1; 11 bases align to TRBD2. The sample comprised PBMCs. The CDR3 sequence is CASSLASGGTTYNEQFF. The CDR3 DNA sequence: TGTGCCAGCAGCTTAGCTAGCGGGGGGACTACCTACAATGAGCAGTTCTTC.